This T cell receptor (beta chain) was recorded in a study of beta chain features in type 1 diabetes. Study-wide context: The samples had 107,917,701 sorted cells examined in all.

CDR3 length: 14 residues. The ends were cut back, 1 base at V and 4 bases at J, with 10 bases in the middle. Germline-derived CDR1 and CDR2 are SGHNT and YYREEE (reference sequence). The authors reverse transcribed all of the isolated RNA, so sequencing captured expressed TCRB transcripts. Data came from immunoSEQ multiplex PCR; TCRdb stores just in-frame clones and leaves some out. In the table there are 130,000 to 150,000 clones, about 10% of which are singletons. The sequence derives from a man younger than 35 in good health. Sequences were obtained from naive CD4+ T cells from blood. The genes are TRBV5-4 and TRBJ2-3; no definite D call. CDR3 amino acids: CASSLRPGADTQYF. CDR3 bases: TGTGCCAGCAGCTTGCGGCCGGGTGCAGATACGCAGTATTTT.